The next 20 T cell receptor beta chains were all read from a single sample in a study of control samples from healthy donors and cancer patients. Assay: immunoSEQ multiplex PCR; the TCRdb copy retains only in-frame clones and omits some. The top ten clones hold roughly 15% of a sample with around 250,000 clones, about 80% of them seen once. The sequenced material came from PBMCs. The receptors originated from a woman aged 55-69 years with lung cancer.

This rearrangement joins TRBV4-2 to TRBJ2-1, with 9 bases matching TRBD2. The V and J ends lost 2 bases and 3 bases, in that order; junction bases with no gene match: 8. This CDR3 contains 17 residues. From germline, CDR1 is LGHNA and CDR2 YNFKEQ. Here the CDR3 DNA reads TGTGCCAGCAGCCAACATATAGCGGGAGACGGCTACAATGAGCAGTTCTTC. Translating it yields CASSQHIAGDGYNEQFF.

The rearrangement joins TRBV18 to TRBJ2-2; TRBD2 agrees at 11 bases. This CDR3 has 17 amino acids. V lost 3 bases, J lost 4 bases, and 7 bases stayed unmatched. In germline, CDR1 is KGHSH, CDR2 LQKENI. The CDR3 loop is CASSPSLAGGFTGELFF. Here the CDR3 DNA reads TGTGCCAGCTCACCGTCCCTAGCGGGGGGATTCACCGGGGAGCTGTTTTTT.

This clone was detected only a few times. The chain joins TRBV5-1 to TRBJ2-1; D may correspond to TRBD1 or TRBD2 (5 bases each). V lost 0 bases and J 5 bases, leaving 9 bases between the germline ends. The CDR3 covers 14 residues. Germline V gene lookup returns CDR1 SGHRS and CDR2 YFSETQ. The CDR3 sequence: CASSLGGANNEQFF. The CDR3 nucleotides read TGCGCCAGCAGCTTGGGAGGGGCCAACAATGAGCAGTTCTTC.

The chain employs TRBV5-1 and TRBJ2-5; D uncertain. CDR3 length: 13 residues. The V gene lost 1 base and the J gene lost 5 bases, with 9 bases spanning the gap. CDR1 SGHRS and CDR2 YFSETQ come from the germline V gene. This CDR3 reads CASSLRHFETQYF. The CDR3, as DNA: TGCGCCAGCAGCTTGAGGCATTTTGAGACCCAGTACTTC.

The CDR3 spells CASSTVLAASNEQFF. CDR3 sequence (DNA): TGTGCCAGCTCAACAGTACTAGCGGCCTCCAATGAGCAGTTCTTC. The genes are TRBV18 and TRBJ2-1; 8 bases are a match to TRBD2. The V gene's germline CDR1 is KGHSH and CDR2 LQKENI. The CDR3 spans 15 residues. The trim removed 5 bases at V and 6 bases at J, leaving 9 bases unmatched. Full variable domain (rest looked up from reference TRBV18 and TRBJ2-1): NAGVMQNPRHLVRRRGQEARLRCSPMKGHSHVYWYRQLPEEGLKFMVYLQKENIIDESGMPKERFSAEFPKEGPSILRIQQVVRGDSAAYFCASSTVLAASNEQFFGPGTRLTVL.

The V call is TRBV5-6, the J call TRBJ2-2; D is unresolved. The ends were cut back, 0 bases at V and 0 bases at J, with 6 bases in the middle. This CDR3 is 15 amino acids long. Germline V gives CDR1 SGHDT, CDR2 YYEEEE. The CDR3 protein is CASSLVGTNTGELFF. The DNA of the CDR3 is TGTGCCAGCAGCTTGGTGGGAACGAACACCGGGGAGCTGTTTTTT.

J is TRBJ2-3 and V is TRBV4-2, with D unresolved. The CDR3 runs 13 residues. With 4 bases removed from V and 4 bases from J, the gap between germline ends came to 9 bases. Germline lookup yields CDR1 LGHNA and CDR2 YNFKEQ. The CDR3 DNA reads TGTGCCAGCAGCCTGAACAGACCAGATACGCAGTATTTT. Its translation: CASSLNRPDTQYF.

The V gene is TRBV24-1, the J gene TRBJ2-5; D not resolved. The CDR3 runs to 15 residues. Germline V gene lookup returns CDR1 KGHDR and CDR2 SFDVKD. Trimming removed 5 bases at V and 1 base at J, with 13 bases between. CDR3 loop: CATSGASGAQETQYF. CDR3 bases: TGTGCCACCAGTGGAGCCAGTGGAGCCCAAGAGACCCAGTACTTC.

About this clone: In the same sample, other DNA sequences code for this CDR3. This rearrangement joins TRBV19 to TRBJ1-2; the match to TRBD1 covers 9 bases. V gave up 3 bases and J gave up 10 bases; unmatched junction bases: 3. The length of the CDR3 is 12 residues. Per the germline V gene, CDR1 is LNHDA and CDR2 is SQIVND (reference sequence). The chain's CDR3 is CASSMGQGDYTF. CDR3 bases: TGTGCCAGTAGTATGGGACAGGGAGACTACACCTTC.

The chain links TRBV2 to TRBJ2-7; D not resolved. Trimming pared 0 bases from V and 7 bases from J, leaving 4 bases between. Germline V lookup: CDR1 SNHLY, CDR2 FYNNEI. The CDR3 has 11 residues. This chain's CDR3 is CASSEAVEQYF. DNA for the CDR3: TGTGCCAGCAGTGAAGCGGTAGAGCAGTACTTC. The full variable domain, completed using reference TRBV2 and TRBJ2-7, is EPEVTQTPSHQVTQMGQEVILRCVPISNHLYFYWYRQILGQKVEFLVSFYNNEISEKSEIFDDQFSVERPDGSNFTLKIRSTKLEDSAMYFCASSEAVEQYFGPGTRLTVT.

This clone came up once. V is TRBV19 and J is TRBJ1-5, with D perhaps matching TRBD1 (5 bases). The V and J ends lost 9 bases and 3 bases respectively, with 15 bases between them. CDR3 length equals 14 residues. CDR1 is LNHDA and CDR2 is SQIVND in the germline V gene (reference sequence). The CDR3 sequence is CASTLGLNNQPQHF. DNA for the CDR3: TGTGCCAGCACACTGGGACTGAACAATCAGCCCCAGCATTTT.

In its sample, this clone was seen a few times. The V and J genes are TRBV19 and TRBJ2-1; perhaps TRBD1 as D (6 bases). The CDR3 sequence is 13 residues long. Germline V CDR1 and CDR2: LNHDA, SQIVND (reference sequence). V was pared by 6 bases and J by 4 bases, with 10 bases between. The DNA for the CDR3 is TGTGCCAGTAGCCAGGGGCGTTACAATGAGCAGTTCTTC. This encodes CASSQGRYNEQFF.

V and J are TRBV4-2 and TRBJ1-2, with no clear D. Germline V gene sequence: CDR1 LGHNA, CDR2 YNFKEQ. The CDR3 has 15 residues. V lost 0 bases and J 4 bases, leaving 12 bases between the germline ends. The CDR3 sequence is CASSQDLGGIYGYTF. CDR3 DNA sequence: TGTGCCAGCAGCCAAGATCTGGGCGGGATCTATGGCTACACCTTC.

The chain joins TRBV6-4 to TRBJ1-1; tentatively, D is TRBD1 (5 bases). The germline gives CDR1 MRHNA, CDR2 SNTAGT. V lost 0 bases and J lost 3, with 11 bases in between. This CDR3 has 15 amino acids. CDR3: CASSDSGTGDTEAFF. The CDR3 DNA sequence: TGTGCCAGCAGTGACTCAGGGACTGGAGACACTGAAGCTTTCTTT.

This clone was observed a few times. The chain joins TRBV27 to TRBJ1-5; D gene unclear. Trimming removed 0 bases at V and 8 bases at J, with 8 bases between. The CDR3 has 13 residues. CDR1 and CDR2 from the germline V gene are MNHEY and SMNVEV (reference sequence). For the CDR3, the DNA is TGTGCCAGCAGTTTATCGGGGAGGGAGCCCCAGCATTTT. It encodes CASSLSGREPQHF.

The rearrangement links TRBV7-2 to TRBJ2-5; D is unclear. Trimming cost V 1 base and J 2 bases, with 8 bases left between them. Germline CDR1 is SGHTA and CDR2 is FQGNSA. The CDR3 has 14 residues. The CDR3 bases are TGTGCCAGCAGCTTAGTACACACACAAGAGACCCAGTACTTC. This encodes CASSLVHTQETQYF.

The chain couples TRBV2 to TRBJ2-4, with a tentative D call TRBD1 (5 bases). V gave up 10 bases and J gave up 4 bases, with 14 bases separating them. Germline-derived CDR1 and CDR2 are SNHLY and FYNNEI. The CDR3 is 13 residues long. For the CDR3, the DNA is TGTGCCACCTCGACAGAGTTAAAAAACATTCAGTACTTC. Its protein product is CATSTELKNIQYF.

V and J are TRBV5-4 and TRBJ1-3; D is undetermined. Germline CDR1 SGHNT, CDR2 YYREEE (reference sequence). V was cut by 0 bases and J by 1 base, with 14 bases left in between. The CDR3 runs to 17 residues. The DNA of the CDR3 is TGTGCCAGCAGCTTGGCCTCCGTTGCGGGGTCTGGAAACACCATATATTTT. Translating it yields CASSLASVAGSGNTIYF.

V usage is TRBV3-1 (or the pseudogene TRBV3-2) and J usage is TRBJ1-3, with 10 positions matching TRBD1. CDR1 is LGHDT, CDR2 YNNKEL, per germline (reference sequence). The CDR3 spans 16 residues. The trim removed 4 bases at V and 2 bases at J, leaving 5 bases unmatched. CDR3 loop: CASSRRDRGTGNTIYF. CDR3 bases: TGTGCCAGCAGCCGAAGGGACAGGGGCACTGGAAACACCATATATTTT.

V is TRBV19 and J is TRBJ1-4; D perhaps matches TRBD1 (6 bases). The germline V and J ends were trimmed by 6 bases and 3 bases, with 11 bases remaining between them. The germline CDR1 and CDR2 sequences are LNHDA and SQIVND (reference sequence). The CDR3 has 14 residues. The CDR3 nucleotides are TGTGCCAGTAGAAATCGACAGGCTAATGAAAAACTGTTTTTT. It specifies CASRNRQANEKLFF.